This TCR beta chain was captured in a study of beta chain features in type 1 diabetes. Overall study findings and caveats: Type 1 diabetes patients had fewer VDJ junction insertions and more deletions. Shortening of TCRB CDR3s, moderate but significant, appeared in all four CD4+ subsets of Type 1 diabetes patients. A closer apparent resemblance between naive, central memory and Treg TCRB repertoires was seen in patients than in healthy donors.

Germline CDR1 and CDR2: SQVTM and ANQGSEA. Trimming cost V 6 bases and J 7 bases, with 10 bases left between them. The CDR3 runs to 11 residues. The entirety of the isolated RNA underwent reverse transcription, so expressed TCRB transcripts were sequenced. Using immunoSEQ multiplex PCR, the repertoire was profiled, and TCRdb retains in-frame clones only, with some absent. The repertoire has approximately 470,000 clones, 30% of them found once; the top ten carry around 0.065%. A note on this clone: What it recognizes is unknown.

On average, the one heparinised blood draw given by each donor was approximately 100 mL. The receptor's source is a man between 18 and 29 years old in good health. The chain joins TRBV29-1 to TRBJ2-1; no reliable D call. Specimen: naive CD4+ T cells from blood. CDR3 DNA sequence: TGCAGCGTCACCCGGCGAAATGAGCAGTTCTTC. This codes for CSVTRRNEQFF.